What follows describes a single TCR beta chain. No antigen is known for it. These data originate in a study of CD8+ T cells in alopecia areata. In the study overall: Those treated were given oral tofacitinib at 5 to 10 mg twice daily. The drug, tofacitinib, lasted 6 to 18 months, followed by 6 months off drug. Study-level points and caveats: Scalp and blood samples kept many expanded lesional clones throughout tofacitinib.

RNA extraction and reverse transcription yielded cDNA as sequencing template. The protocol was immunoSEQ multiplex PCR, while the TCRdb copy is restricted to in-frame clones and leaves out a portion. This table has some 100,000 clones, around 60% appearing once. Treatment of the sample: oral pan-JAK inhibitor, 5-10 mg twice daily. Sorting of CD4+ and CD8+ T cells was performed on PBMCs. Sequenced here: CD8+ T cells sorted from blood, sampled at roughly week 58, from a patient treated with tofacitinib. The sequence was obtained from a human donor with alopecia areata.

The CDR3 loop is CASSTSYEQFF. The CDR3 nucleotides read TGTGCCAGCAGCACTAGCTATGAGCAGTTCTTC. V gene TRBV9 combines with J gene TRBJ2-1, with a weak D call TRBD2 (6 bases). V lost 4 bases, J lost 8 bases, and 7 bases lay in between. The CDR3 consists of 11 residues. The germline V gene has CDR1 SGDLS and CDR2 YYNGEE.